One sample yielded the 4 T cell receptor beta chains listed below, sequenced in a study of cytomegalovirus exposure and HLA in healthy donors. 13 Jbeta primers and 60 Vbeta primers were used for the PCR. Sequencing was performed with immunoSEQ multiplex PCR; in TCRdb, only in-frame clones are kept and a portion is missing. This table holds some 150,000 clones, 70% to 75% found once. The sequencing sample was made of PBMCs. Source of these receptors: a human donor in good health.

This clone has a single count. The genes are TRBV6-1 and TRBJ2-3; D remains unclear. V lost 5 bases, J lost 2 bases, and 5 bases lay in between. CDR1 and CDR2 (germline): MNHNS, SASEGT. There are 12 residues in the CDR3. CDR3 coding DNA: TGTGCCAGCAGTTCAGACACAGATACGCAGTATTTT. Its protein product is CASSSDTDTQYF.

This rearrangement joins TRBV6-1 to TRBJ1-5; D ambiguous. V was clipped by 1 base and J by 1 base, with 8 bases between them. The CDR3 runs to 15 residues. CDR1 is MNHNS and CDR2 is SASEGT in the germline V gene. This chain's CDR3 is CASSEGLNSNQPQHF. Here the CDR3 DNA reads TGTGCCAGCAGTGAAGGGCTTAACAGCAATCAGCCCCAGCATTTT.

As concerns this clone: One end of the junction does not line up with germline, which may come from a read error. The V gene is TRBV6-5, the J gene TRBJ2-7; a weak D match, TRBD1 (7 bases). Germline CDR1 reads MNHEY; CDR2 reads SVGAGI. The CDR3 has 13 amino acids. The CDR3 DNA is TGTGCCAGCCGGGGGACAGTCTCCCACGAGCAGTACTTC. Its translation is CASRGTVSHEQYF.

The rearrangement uses TRBV30 and TRBJ2-1; D is possibly TRBD1 (5 bases). The germline gives CDR1 GTSNPN, CDR2 SVGIG (reference sequence). CDR3 length: 17 amino acids. Trimming pared 3 bases from V and 0 bases from J, leaving 18 bases between. CDR3 bases: TGTGCCTGGAGCCTTCTGATCCAGGGTTTCTCCTACAATGAGCAGTTCTTC. Amino acid sequence: CAWSLLIQGFSYNEQFF.